This T cell receptor (beta chain) is drawn from a study of Ad26.COV2.S vaccination and SARS-CoV-2 variants (dated by TCRdb to 2020 to 2022). Background for the entire study: Vaccine-arm donors were drawn from COV1001, a multicentre, randomized, double-blind, placebo-controlled phase I-IIa trial of Ad26.COV2.S in healthy adults. The specificity and breadth of SARS-CoV-2-reactive T cell receptors after Ad26.COV2.S vaccination were assessed by TCRbeta repertoire sequencing. Throughout the experiments and outcome assessment, investigators stayed blinded to trial group allocation. Trial participants were randomized into five groups of five: low-dose or high-dose Ad26.COV2.S given once or twice, or placebo on both occasions. Dosing of Ad26.COV2.S was intramuscular, at either 5x10^10 or 1x10^11 viral particles, delivered as one shot or as two shots spaced 56 days apart. The TCR-sequenced set comprised around 30 samples: roughly 19 Ad26.COV2.S vaccine recipients, 5 placebo recipients and 8 SARS-CoV-2 convalescent individuals.

Overall results and qualifications from the work: Substantial breadth of spike-specific CD8+ and CD4+ T cell responses was reported after vaccination. The study was not powered to compare responses between vaccine doses or regimens. The authors noted that total T cell responses may have been underestimated by the TCR breadth and depth analyses. Higher spike-specific TCR breadth was observed in Ad26.COV2.S recipients than in placebo recipients (P = 0.0014). Comparable non-spike TCR breadth was observed between vaccine and placebo recipients, consistent with only spike being contained in the vaccine.

The treatment or condition label, read with the paper, signifies: 15 to 20 received Ad26.COV2.S at low or high dose, single or two shots; about 5 received placebo; per-sample allocation not given. For vaccine and placebo recipients, repertoires were sequenced using samples collected on day 63 after the first injection. Cohort 1b enrolled about 25 adults aged 18-55 years at a single site in Boston, USA, between 29 July and 7 August 2020. As a vaccine, Ad26.COV2.S was a replication-incompetent adenovirus type 26 vector that expressed a prefusion-stabilized SARS-CoV-2 spike protein derived from the original Wuhan strain. The immunoSEQ Assay was used to sequence TCRbeta CDR3 regions. After extraction, genomic DNA underwent amplification by bias-controlled multiplex PCR, followed by high-throughput sequencing. The paper's data handling went like this. To quantify the absolute abundance of each unique TCRbeta CDR3 region, sequences were collapsed and filtered. T cell fraction was estimated by normalizing TCRbeta template counts to usable DNA, which was measured by amplifying reference genes present in all nucleated cells. Repertoire TCRs were annotated as SARS-CoV-2-specific when V gene, CDR3 amino acid sequence and J gene were exactly matched to a known reactive TCR set. The reference SARS-CoV-2 TCR set was derived from MIRA and filtered for enrichment in COVID-19-positive ImmuneCODE repertoires, a step that removed public or cross-reactive TCRs. Using the MIRA antigens, annotated TCRs were further analysed by specific ORF or by position within an ORF. Depth was the summed frequency of annotated unique rearrangements, while breadth was defined as annotated unique rearrangements over total unique productive rearrangements. Two-sided Wilcoxon rank-sum tests were used to compare TCR breadth between groups. Imported from immuneACCESS, the table was reduced by TCRdb to in-frame sequences with V and J called. These copies leave out some clones; in studies compared against another copy, an unresolved V gene accounts for under half, and the cause of the remainder is not known. The D gene and trimming were derived from the DNA, and the V and J assignments and clone size from that table. The sample data list roughly 400,000 clones, and approximately 89% of these were observed just once. The ten top clones hold around 2% of the sample.

Regarding this clone: Its antigen target is currently unknown. The input lacks base qualities; no much larger clone sits a single base away.

The CDR3, cysteine through phenylalanine, is 14 amino acids long. This entry keeps only the CDR3 DNA: 42 bases, framed from base 1. The germline V and J ends show losses of 8 bases and 5 bases respectively, and no gene match explains 8 bases of the junction. The germline V gene gives CDR1 as MDHEN and CDR2 as SYDVKM. The sample here was peripheral blood, taken in a trial of Ad26.COV2.S vaccine versus placebo. This TCR derives from a person aged 18-60 years who received the Ad26.COV2.S COVID-19 vaccine or a placebo. The chain is assembled from TRBV28 and TRBJ2-2; the junction holds 7 bases that match TRBD2. This receptor carries the CDR3 CASGGGVRTGELFF. The DNA reads as follows: TGTGCCAGCGGCGGGGGAGTGAGAACCGGGGAGCTGTTTTTT.